A single sample is the source of the 8 T cell receptor beta chains below, sequenced in a study of blood T cells in healthy people across ages. Together with a sample-barcoded 5' primer, a J-beta primer mix was included in a second PCR lasting about 7 to 11 cycles. TCRdb used MiXCR to reprocess the 5' RACE reads, holding one entry per CDR3 protein. This sample yields some 780,000 distinct CDR3 sequences, of which more than 55% are seen a single time; roughly 24% belongs to the top ten. The sequenced material came from blood. The receptors shown here come from a man aged 40-49 years in good health.

The J gene is TRBJ2-3, the V gene TRBV4-3; the D gene is possibly TRBD2 (6 bases). This CDR3 is built from 16 residues. The V end lost 3 bases, the J end lost 0 bases, and 13 bases lay between the germline ends. Per germline, CDR1 LGHNA and CDR2 YSLEER. CDR3 loop: CASSQRRESSTDTQYF. For the CDR3, the DNA is TGCGCCAGCAGCCAGCGTCGGGAGAGTAGCACAGATACGCAGTATTTT.

This clonotype has ten or more counts. The chain joins TRBV28 to TRBJ2-6, with D hard to call. V lost 6 bases and J lost 0, with 9 bases in between. The CDR3 totals 15 residues. From germline, CDR1 is MDHEN and CDR2 SYDVKM. CDR3: CASSKTYSGANVLTF. The DNA of the CDR3 is TGTGCCAGCAGCAAGACATACTCTGGGGCCAACGTCCTGACTTTC.

In this sample, this clonotype turned up a few times. This sequence joins TRBV9 and TRBJ2-7; D gene uncertain. The germline V gene encodes CDR1 SGDLS and CDR2 YYNGEE. V was trimmed by 0 bases and J by 4 bases, leaving 11 bases between them. This CDR3 has 14 amino acids. CDR3 sequence (DNA): TGTGCCAGCAGCGTAGACTCCCCGGGTTACGAGCAGTACTTC. Translation gives CASSVDSPGYEQYF.

This clonotype was seen only a few times. The chain recombines TRBV12-3 or TRBV12-4 with TRBJ2-5, with 7 bases identical to TRBD1. This CDR3 spans 14 amino acids. The V segment lost 6 bases and the J segment 4 bases; nucleotides outside the gene matches: 8. CDR3 sequence (DNA): TGTGCCAGCAGGGAAGGGACAGTGGGAGAGACCCAGTACTTC. It yields the protein CASREGTVGETQYF.

The chain combines TRBV3-1 with TRBJ2-2; D not resolved. The V and J ends lost 5 bases and 4 bases respectively, with 2 bases between them. Germline values: CDR1 LGHDT, CDR2 YNNKEL (reference sequence). The CDR3 extends over 11 amino acids. The CDR3 sequence: CASSTTGELFF. CDR3 coding DNA: TGTGCCAGCAGCACCACCGGGGAGCTGTTTTTT.

The rearrangement links TRBV28 to TRBJ2-6; 8 bases match TRBD2. With 7 bases clipped from V and 4 bases from J, the junction kept 6 bases outside the gene matches. Germline loops: CDR1 MDHEN, CDR2 SYDVKM. There are 15 residues in the CDR3. The CDR3 is CASNTGGQGANVLTF. The CDR3 DNA follows: TGTGCCAGCAATACGGGGGGGCAAGGGGCCAACGTCCTGACTTTC. Looking up the rest from reference TRBV28 and TRBJ2-6 gives the full variable domain: DVKVTQSSRYLVKRTGEKVFLECVQDMDHENMFWYRQDPGLGLRLIYFSYDVKMKEKGDIPEGYSVSREKKERFSLILESASTNQTSMYLCASNTGGQGANVLTFGAGSRLTVL.

J is TRBJ2-7 and V is TRBV6-1; D tentatively fits TRBD1 or TRBD2 (5 bases each). CDR1 and CDR2 from the germline V gene are MNHNS and SASEGT. The CDR3 is made up of 14 amino acids. Trimming shortened V by 1 base and J by 2 bases, and 9 bases separated the two germline ends. The CDR3: CASSEVQGPYEQYF. DNA for the CDR3: TGTGCCAGCAGTGAAGTCCAGGGACCCTACGAGCAGTACTTC.

The chain recombines TRBV7-2 with TRBJ2-1, with TRBD2 matching over 8 bases. V was pared by 5 bases and J by 6 bases, with 9 bases of the junction left unmatched. Germline lookup yields CDR1 SGHTA and CDR2 FQGNSA. This CDR3 region has 15 residues. The CDR3 bases are TGTGCCAGCAGCCTACGGACTAGCAACCCCAATGAGCAGTTCTTC. It codes for CASSLRTSNPNEQFF.